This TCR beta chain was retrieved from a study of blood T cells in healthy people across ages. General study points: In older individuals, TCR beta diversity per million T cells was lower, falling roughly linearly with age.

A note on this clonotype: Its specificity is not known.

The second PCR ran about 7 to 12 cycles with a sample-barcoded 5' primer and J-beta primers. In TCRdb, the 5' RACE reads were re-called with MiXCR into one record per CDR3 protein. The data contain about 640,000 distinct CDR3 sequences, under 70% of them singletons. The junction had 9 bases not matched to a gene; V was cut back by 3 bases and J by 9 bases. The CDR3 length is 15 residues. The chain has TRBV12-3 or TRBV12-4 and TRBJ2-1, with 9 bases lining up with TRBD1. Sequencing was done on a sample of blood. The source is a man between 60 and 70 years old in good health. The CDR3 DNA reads TGTGCCAGCAGTTTTCTCCAGACAGGGGGAAGTGAGCAGTTCTTC. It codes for CASSFLQTGGSEQFF.